Listed here is a single T cell receptor (beta chain). The target of this receptor is not known. No qualities accompany the bases; no much larger clone lies one base away. A distance of 10 bases separates the germline ends of V and J, which lose 2 bases and 4 bases respectively. Counted from cysteine to phenylalanine, this CDR3 has 13 amino acids. The read is trimmed to its CDR3 DNA, 39 bases read in frame from base 1. CDR1 is given as SGHKS and CDR2 as YYEKEE, both from the germline V gene (reference sequence). Library preparation used the immunoSEQ multiplex PCR assay. TCRdb's version of the immuneACCESS table is confined to in-frame rearrangements and falls short of the full clone set. An unresolved V gene accounts for under half of the shortfall where checked; the remainder is of unknown origin. The sample table holds fewer than 60,000 clones, of which roughly 95% were seen once. Clones ranked in the top ten supply roughly 0.34% of the sample.

The data were obtained in a study of T cell changes during pregnancy in multiple sclerosis (dated by TCRdb to about 2019). Looking at the study overall: Changes in the T cell repertoire over the course of pregnancy were examined in this study in women with multiple sclerosis.

Sequencing was performed on CD4+ T cells from peripheral blood mononuclear cells, taken in the third trimester of pregnancy. The chain is encoded by TRBV5-5 joined to TRBJ2-7, and TRBD2 may be the D gene, going by 5 matching bases. The receptor was isolated from a female donor with multiple sclerosis, enrolled in a pregnancy study. The nucleotides read TGTGCCAGCAGCTTTAACGGGGAATACGAGCAGTACTTC. This encodes CASSFNGEYEQYF. When the CDR3 is completed using the reference TRBV5-5 and TRBJ2-7 genes on either side, the full variable domain is DAGVTQSPTHLIKTRGQQVTLRCSPISGHKSVSWYQQVLGQGPQFIFQYYEKEERGRGNFPDRFSARQFPNYSSELNVNALLLGDSALYLCASSFNGEYEQYFGPGTRLTVT.